This TCR beta chain was observed in a study of type 1 and type 2 diabetes patients. Study overall: From PBMCs, CD4+ and CD8+ T cells were isolated by magnetic microbeads. The whole study generated about 19 million paired-end reads. Study observations and caveats: Some HECs seen only in T1D might also appear in more T2D or control samples.

CDR3 length: 14 residues. Germline CDR1 reads ENHRY; CDR2 reads SYGVKD. PCR was run on genomic DNA. Amplification of the beta chain CDR3 used 30 forward and 13 reverse multiplex primers. Via MiXCR, TCRdb re-called the multiplex PCR reads, giving one row per CDR3 protein. The data hold around 300,000 distinct CDR3 sequences, with roughly 50% observed a single time. As to this clonotype: What it recognizes is unknown. At one end the junction does not follow the germline gene, possibly because of a read error.

This receptor was identified in a young man with type 2 diabetes. The specimen was peripheral blood mononuclear cells (PBMCs). The chain is built from TRBV10-3 and TRBJ1-1, with TRBD1 as a possible D gene (5 bases). CDR3 in DNA: TGTGCCAGCAGTAACCGGGACGGGAACACTGAAGCTTTCTTT. This gives the protein CASSNRDGNTEAFF.